This T cell receptor beta chain was recovered during a study of cytomegalovirus exposure and HLA in healthy donors. Study findings and constraints: The study assumed roughly uniform donor sequencing depth for presence/absence analyses.

Both 60 Vbeta primers and 13 Jbeta primers went into the PCR. The assay was immunoSEQ multiplex PCR, and TCRdb's table has in-frame clones only and misses some. The profile covers around 130,000 clones, with approximately 85% appearing a single time and around 1.7% taken by the ten largest. V lost 7 bases and J lost 6; bases outside the gene matches: 7. Per the germline V gene, CDR1 is LNHDA and CDR2 is SQIVND (reference sequence). The CDR3 loop spans 15 amino acids. Comment on this clone: Its antigen is not identified.

In nominal health when sampled, donors likely had unrecorded immune exposures nonetheless. The rearrangement joins TRBV19 to TRBJ2-2, with 11 bases lining up with TRBD1. What was sequenced was PBMCs. This clonotype was sampled from a boy younger than 18 in good health and CMV-seronegative. In nucleotides, the CDR3 is TGTGCCAGTACTACCCCGGGACAGGGGGCCGGGGAGCTGTTTTTT. It translates to CASTTPGQGAGELFF.